This paragraph reports one T cell receptor beta chain. Antigen: not known. One end of the junction fails to match germline, which may point to a read error. The sample originates from a study of shared clonotypes between healthy human individuals. Study-level background: Three plates each covered CD4 naive and memory; CD8 naive two, CD8 memory one. General observations from the study: It was expected that sequencing depth would affect clonotype sharing among donors.

Per germline, CDR1 SGHDT and CDR2 YYEEEE. The CDR3 spans 15 residues. All participating donors were Caucasian adults from Nashville, Tennessee. Genomic DNA of every subset was divided equally among multiple immunoSEQ plates. TCRdb's copy holds only in-frame clones and misses some; the assay was immunoSEQ multiplex PCR. The sample carries 850,000 to 1,200,000 clones, roughly 80% recorded once. What was sequenced was memory CD4+ T cells sorted from blood. Indicated subset: CD45RA-negative fraction. The TCR sequence derives from a man aged 18 to 29 in good health. This sequence joins TRBV5-6 and TRBJ2-2; TRBD1 agrees at 10 bases. The CDR3: CASRLGQGFTGELFF. The DNA of the CDR3 is TGTGCCAGCAGGTTGGGACAGGGGTTCACCGGGGAGCTGTTTTTT.